This T cell receptor beta chain was captured in a study of Graves' ophthalmopathy and Graves' hyperthyroidism. For repertoire sequencing, the TCR beta CDR3 regions were amplified from RNA transcripts. Second-round multiplex PCR followed a first-round RT-PCR using HTBI primers. TCRdb ran MiXCR on the multiplex PCR reads and lists one entry per CDR3 protein. In the table there are 360,000 or so distinct CDR3 sequences, approximately 20% of which are singletons. Each donor who had ophthalmopathy showed moderate-to-severe activity, a CAS of ≥3, a NOSPECS of ≥4, and a duration under 3 months. Other autoimmune diseases, uncontrolled infections, pregnancy or lactation ruled patients out of participation. The PBMCs were taken from around 9.1 ml of fresh peripheral blood. Study results and caveats: The blood repertoire also included most expanded thyroid clonotypes above 0.001 frequency.

This clonotype was detected ten times or more. Antigen unknown. The CDR3 runs to 13 residues. V lost 3 bases and J 7 bases, leaving 13 bases between the germline ends. The germline gives CDR1 MNHEY, CDR2 SMNVEV (reference sequence). The TCR originated in a woman between 18 and 30 years old with Graves' ophthalmopathy. The chain combines TRBV27 with TRBJ2-7; D might be TRBD1 or TRBD2, each matching 6 bases. Sequenced input: peripheral blood. This CDR3 reads CASSFRGRGEQYF. CDR3 in DNA: TGTGCCAGCAGTTTTCGGGGGCGAGGAGAGCAGTACTTC.